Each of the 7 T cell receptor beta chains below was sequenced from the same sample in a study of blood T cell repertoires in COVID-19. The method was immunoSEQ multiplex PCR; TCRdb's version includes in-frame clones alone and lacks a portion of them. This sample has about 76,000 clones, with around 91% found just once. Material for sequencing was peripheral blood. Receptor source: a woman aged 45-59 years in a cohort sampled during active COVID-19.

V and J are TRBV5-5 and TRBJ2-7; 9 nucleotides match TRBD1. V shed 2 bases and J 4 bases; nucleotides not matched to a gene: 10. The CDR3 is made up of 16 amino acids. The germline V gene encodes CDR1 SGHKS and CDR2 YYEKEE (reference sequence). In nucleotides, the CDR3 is TGTGCCAGCAGCTTAACTCCGGGACAGGGAGGGTACGAGCAGTACTTC. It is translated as CASSLTPGQGGYEQYF.

As DNA, the CDR3 is TGTGCCAGCAGCTTGGGACTAGCGGGAGGGCTCGAGCAGTACTTC. It specifies CASSLGLAGGLEQYF. This rearrangement joins TRBV5-8 to TRBJ2-7, with 14 bases aligning to TRBD2. Trimming cost V 0 bases and J 6 bases; bases outside gene matches: 2. CDR1 and CDR2 (germline): SGHTS, YDEGEE. The CDR3 spans 15 residues. The complete variable domain, with remaining parts taken from reference TRBV5-8 and TRBJ2-7, reads EAGVTQSPTHLIKTRGQQATLRCSPISGHTSVYWYQQALGLGLQFLLWYDEGEERNRGNFPPRFSGRQFPNYSSELNVNALELEDSALYLCASSLGLAGGLEQYFGPGTRLTVT.

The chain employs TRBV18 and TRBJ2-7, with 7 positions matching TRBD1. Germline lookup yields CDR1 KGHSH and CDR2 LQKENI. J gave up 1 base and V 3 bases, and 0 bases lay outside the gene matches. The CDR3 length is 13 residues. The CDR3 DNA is TGTGCCAGCTCACCGGGACAGTCCTACGAGCAGTACTTC. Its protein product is CASSPGQSYEQYF.

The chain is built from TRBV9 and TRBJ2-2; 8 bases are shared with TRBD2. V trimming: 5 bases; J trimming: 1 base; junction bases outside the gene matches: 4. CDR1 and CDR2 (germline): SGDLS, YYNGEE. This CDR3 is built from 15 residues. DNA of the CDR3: TGTGCCAGCAGTAGACTAGCGCTGAACACCGGGGAGCTGTTTTTT. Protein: CASSRLALNTGELFF. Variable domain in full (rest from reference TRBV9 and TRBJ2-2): DSGVTQTPKHLITATGQRVTLRCSPRSGDLSVYWYQQSLDQGLQFLIQYYNGEERAKGNILERFSAQQFPDLHSELNLSSLELGDSALYFCASSRLALNTGELFFGEGSRLTVL.

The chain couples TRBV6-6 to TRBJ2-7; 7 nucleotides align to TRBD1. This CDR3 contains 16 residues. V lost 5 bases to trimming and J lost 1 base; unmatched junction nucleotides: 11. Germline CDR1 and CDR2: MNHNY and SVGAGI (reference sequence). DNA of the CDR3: TGTGCCAGCAGTGCCACCGGGACAGCAACTTCCTACGAGCAGTACTTC. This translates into CASSATGTATSYEQYF.

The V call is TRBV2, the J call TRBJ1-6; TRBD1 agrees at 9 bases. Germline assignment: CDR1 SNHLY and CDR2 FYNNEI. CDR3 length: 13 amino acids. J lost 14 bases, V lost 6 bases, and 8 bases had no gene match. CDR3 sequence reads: CASRGTGRFALHF. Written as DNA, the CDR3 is TGTGCCAGCAGGGGGACAGGGCGTTTTGCCCTCCACTTT.

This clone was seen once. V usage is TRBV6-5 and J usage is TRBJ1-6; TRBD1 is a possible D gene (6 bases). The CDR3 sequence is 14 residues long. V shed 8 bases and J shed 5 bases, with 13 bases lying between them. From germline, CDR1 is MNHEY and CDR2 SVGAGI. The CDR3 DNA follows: TGTGCCAGCGGCTTGGACAGAGATAATTCACCCCTCCACTTT. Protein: CASGLDRDNSPLHF.